Only one count was recorded for the clone carrying this T cell receptor (beta chain). The antigen is undetermined. With only one base between it and a far larger clone, this is likely a read error. This sample stems from a study of regulatory T cells in long-lasting Graves disease. Study conclusions and caveats: The persistent group shared 2,500 or so public clonotypes, more than the 950 to 1,000 shared by new patients. Reduced TCR diversity was observed in persistent Graves' patients versus newly diagnosed patients.

The TCR beta library used iRepertoire HTBI primers with Arm-PCR amplification of CDR3. Each CDR3 protein is one row after TCRdb ran MiXCR on the multiplex PCR reads. The sample comprises around 450,000 distinct CDR3 sequences, roughly a fifth of which are singletons, and approximately 6.4% rests with the top ten. Time point defined: persistent/refractory GD, antithyroid drugs over 5 years with positive TRAb. Isolated PBMC RNA provided the starting material for the TCR library. The CDR3 has 13 residues. CDR1 is MNHEY and CDR2 is SMNVEV in the germline V gene (reference sequence). Trimming took 4 bases from V and 6 from J, leaving 12 bases between them.

The J gene is TRBJ1-1, the V gene TRBV27; the D gene is possibly TRBD1 (5 bases). The sequenced sample was peripheral blood mononuclear cells (PBMCs), obtained when the disease was refractory, from a patient treated with antithyroid drugs. This TCR derives from a female donor with Graves disease. CDR3 protein: CASSYFAGAEAFF. The CDR3 DNA follows: TGTGCCAGCAGTTACTTCGCGGGGGCTGAAGCTTTCTTT.